The next 13 T cell receptor beta chains were all read from a single sample in a study of CD8+ T cells in alopecia areata. Following RNA extraction, reverse transcription yielded cDNA that acted as the sequencing template. TCRdb's table, derived via immunoSEQ multiplex PCR, lists solely in-frame clones and lacks some. Sampling found around 100,000 clones, none seen once. Sequencing used lesional skin. The source is a C3H/HeJ mouse with alopecia areata. The strain's MHC haplotype is H2-k.

This clone was seen a few times. Genes here carry mouse names. The read stops 4 residues short of the end of the CDR3; the missing end is completed from the germline J gene. The V call is TRBV13-3, the J call TRBJ2-4; D is ambiguous. V was trimmed by 0 bases and J by 3 bases, leaving 5 bases between them. This CDR3 contains 13 residues. CDR1 and CDR2 from the germline V gene are NNHDY and SYVADS. The sequenced CDR3 bases are TGTGCCAGCAGTGATGCAGCCCAAAAC. It specifies CASSDAAQN. The complete CDR3 reads CASSDAAQNTLYF.

The table lists this clone with a few counts. Gene labels here are mouse ones. The CDR3 end lies 4 residues beyond the end of the read and is filled in from the germline J gene. The chain couples TRBV13-3 to TRBJ1-1; D is uncertain. The CDR3 length is 15 residues. V was trimmed by 5 bases and J by 0 bases, leaving 14 bases between them. CDR1 is NNHDY and CDR2 is SYVADS in the germline V gene. The sequenced CDR3 bases are TGTGCCAGCAGCCCCGCGCCAGATGCAAACACA. It translates to CASSPAPDANT. The full CDR3 protein reads CASSPAPDANTEVFF.

Only a few counts were recorded for this clone. TCRdb's protein does not match the DNA translation at residue 12; the protein provided is translated from the DNA. Any gene name here is a mouse gene name. The read finishes 3 residues shy of the CDR3 end, and the germline J gene is used to complete it. The J gene is TRBJ1-3, the V gene TRBV13-3; D is unresolved. CDR1 is NNHDY and CDR2 is SYVADS in the germline V gene. This CDR3 spans 15 amino acids. Between the trimmed V and J ends, which lost 5 bases and 0 bases, there was a span of 12 bases. The sequenced CDR3 bases are TGTGCCAGCAGAGAGACAACCAATTCTGGAAATACG. As protein: CASRETTNSGNT. The whole CDR3 protein is CASRETTNSGNTLYF.

The sample holds a few counts of this clone. Gene names are mouse gene names. The CDR3 is cut off 4 residues early in the read; its end comes from the germline J gene. V and J are TRBV13-2 and TRBJ2-3; 8 nucleotides match TRBD2. This CDR3 region has 17 residues. With V trimmed by 0 bases and J by 0 bases, 6 bases remained unmatched. Germline CDR1 NNHNN, CDR2 SYGAGS (reference sequence). The CDR3 sequence: CASGDALGVRSAETLYF. The sequenced CDR3 bases are TGTGCCAGCGGTGATGCACTGGGGGTAAGGAGTGCAGAA.

Notes on this clone: Genes and germline come from the mouse. The missing CDR3 end, 4 residues past where the read stops, is filled in from the germline J gene. The rearrangement joins TRBV13-1 to TRBJ2-1; 9 nucleotides agree with TRBD2. J gave up 4 bases and V 5 bases, and 4 bases lay outside the gene matches. The CDR3 contains 14 residues. Germline lookup yields CDR1 NSHNY and CDR2 SYGAGN. Partial CDR3 DNA: TGTGCCAGCAGCCCCGACTGGGGGTATGCT. Protein product: CASSPDWGYA. The CDR3 reads in full as CASSPDWGYAEQFF.

This clone was recorded at least ten times. The gene names given are mouse names. Sequencing ends 4 residues short of the CDR3 end; the germline J gene provides the rest. V gene TRBV13-3 combines with J gene TRBJ2-5; TRBD1 is a possible D gene (6 bases). This CDR3 region has 14 residues. Germline CDR1 reads NNHDY; CDR2 reads SYVADS. V was cut by 4 bases and J by 2 bases, with 11 bases left in between. The sequenced part of the CDR3 DNA is TGTGCCAGCAGTCACCGGGACACCCAAGAC. It codes for CASSHRDTQD. The entire CDR3 protein is CASSHRDTQDTQYF.

This clone was counted a few times. Gene names denote mouse genes. The CDR3 extends 4 residues past the end of the read, so its final part is completed from the germline J gene. The chain combines TRBV13-3 with TRBJ1-4; perhaps TRBD1 as D (5 bases). Trimming shortened V by 0 bases and J by 5 bases, and 8 bases separated the two germline ends. The germline CDR1 and CDR2 sequences are NNHDY and SYVADS. CDR3 length equals 14 residues. The CDR3: CASSDAGQNERLFF. The DNA read from the CDR3 is TGTGCCAGCAGTGATGCAGGGCAGAACGAA.

This clone has a count of ten or more. The gene symbols are mouse symbols. The observed sequence ends 4 residues before the CDR3 terminus, with the missing tail filled in from the germline J gene. This chain joins TRBV1 and TRBJ2-3; 7 positions match TRBD2. Looked up from germline, CDR1 is NSQYPW and CDR2 is LRSPGD (reference sequence). With V trimmed by 5 bases and J by 0 bases, 5 bases remained unmatched. This CDR3 comprises 15 residues. The CDR3 bases that were read are TGCACCTGCAGTCCCCGACTGGGTAGTGCAGAA. Amino acid sequence: CTCSPRLGSAE. Given in full, the CDR3 is CTCSPRLGSAETLYF.

This clone appeared a few times. Gene names denote mouse genes. The observed sequence ends 4 residues before the CDR3 terminus, with the missing tail filled in from the germline J gene. This sequence joins TRBV13-1 and TRBJ2-7; TRBD1 aligns across 9 bases. Germline loops: CDR1 NSHNY, CDR2 SYGAGN. The CDR3 has 12 amino acids. The CDR3 here is CASADRGYEQYF. The covered CDR3 bases are TGTGCCAGCGCAGACAGGGGGTAT.

A word on this clone: The listed genes are named as in mouse. The read ends 4 residues shy of where the CDR3 ends; the end is completed using the germline J gene. The chain recombines TRBV17 with TRBJ2-7; 12 nucleotides agree with TRBD1. The CDR3 has 15 amino acids. CDR1 and CDR2 (germline): MNHDT, YYDKIL. This CDR3 reads CASSRGDRGPDEQYF. The sequenced part of the CDR3 DNA is TGTGCTAGCAGTAGGGGGGACAGGGGGCCGGAT.

This clone was seen more than once but under ten times. The DNA translation disagrees with the TCRdb protein at residue 10, so the protein in this description comes from the DNA. Genes and germline are mouse. The read gets to within 3 residues of the CDR3 end, and the germline J gene fills in the rest. V is TRBV19 and J is TRBJ1-6; D remains unclear. TRBJ1-6 is reported as an ORF; its role is uncertain. The CDR3 is 13 residues long. The V and J ends lost 3 bases and 7 bases respectively, with 8 bases between them. CDR1 is FNHDT and CDR2 is SITEND in the germline V gene (reference sequence). The CDR3 protein is CASSTQGNSPLYF. Incomplete CDR3 DNA: TGTGCCAGCAGTACACAAGGGAATTCGCCC.

This clone has a handful of counts. The gene names here belong to mouse. The missing CDR3 end, 4 residues past where the read stops, is filled in from the germline J gene. V and J are TRBV29 and TRBJ2-1, with 10 bases lining up with TRBD1. The CDR3 is 15 residues long. Trimming at V came to 5 bases and at J to 3 bases, leaving 4 bases not matched to a gene. Germline values: CDR1 MSHET, CDR2 SYDVDS. CDR3 bases read: TGTGCTAGCAGTCCCCGGACAGGGGGCTATGCT. It is translated as CASSPRTGGYA. The entire CDR3 is CASSPRTGGYAEQFF.

In this sample, this clone turned up a few times. Gene names and germline match the mouse. The sequence runs out 4 residues before the end of the CDR3; the remainder is reconstructed from the germline J gene. The chain joins TRBV14 to TRBJ1-1; perhaps TRBD1 as D (6 bases). The CDR3 is 12 residues long. Germline V gene data show CDR1 as SGHDT and CDR2 as FRDEAV. CDR3 in amino acids: CASSPGQTEVFF. The CDR3 bases that were read are TGTGCCAGCAGTCCGGGACAAACA.